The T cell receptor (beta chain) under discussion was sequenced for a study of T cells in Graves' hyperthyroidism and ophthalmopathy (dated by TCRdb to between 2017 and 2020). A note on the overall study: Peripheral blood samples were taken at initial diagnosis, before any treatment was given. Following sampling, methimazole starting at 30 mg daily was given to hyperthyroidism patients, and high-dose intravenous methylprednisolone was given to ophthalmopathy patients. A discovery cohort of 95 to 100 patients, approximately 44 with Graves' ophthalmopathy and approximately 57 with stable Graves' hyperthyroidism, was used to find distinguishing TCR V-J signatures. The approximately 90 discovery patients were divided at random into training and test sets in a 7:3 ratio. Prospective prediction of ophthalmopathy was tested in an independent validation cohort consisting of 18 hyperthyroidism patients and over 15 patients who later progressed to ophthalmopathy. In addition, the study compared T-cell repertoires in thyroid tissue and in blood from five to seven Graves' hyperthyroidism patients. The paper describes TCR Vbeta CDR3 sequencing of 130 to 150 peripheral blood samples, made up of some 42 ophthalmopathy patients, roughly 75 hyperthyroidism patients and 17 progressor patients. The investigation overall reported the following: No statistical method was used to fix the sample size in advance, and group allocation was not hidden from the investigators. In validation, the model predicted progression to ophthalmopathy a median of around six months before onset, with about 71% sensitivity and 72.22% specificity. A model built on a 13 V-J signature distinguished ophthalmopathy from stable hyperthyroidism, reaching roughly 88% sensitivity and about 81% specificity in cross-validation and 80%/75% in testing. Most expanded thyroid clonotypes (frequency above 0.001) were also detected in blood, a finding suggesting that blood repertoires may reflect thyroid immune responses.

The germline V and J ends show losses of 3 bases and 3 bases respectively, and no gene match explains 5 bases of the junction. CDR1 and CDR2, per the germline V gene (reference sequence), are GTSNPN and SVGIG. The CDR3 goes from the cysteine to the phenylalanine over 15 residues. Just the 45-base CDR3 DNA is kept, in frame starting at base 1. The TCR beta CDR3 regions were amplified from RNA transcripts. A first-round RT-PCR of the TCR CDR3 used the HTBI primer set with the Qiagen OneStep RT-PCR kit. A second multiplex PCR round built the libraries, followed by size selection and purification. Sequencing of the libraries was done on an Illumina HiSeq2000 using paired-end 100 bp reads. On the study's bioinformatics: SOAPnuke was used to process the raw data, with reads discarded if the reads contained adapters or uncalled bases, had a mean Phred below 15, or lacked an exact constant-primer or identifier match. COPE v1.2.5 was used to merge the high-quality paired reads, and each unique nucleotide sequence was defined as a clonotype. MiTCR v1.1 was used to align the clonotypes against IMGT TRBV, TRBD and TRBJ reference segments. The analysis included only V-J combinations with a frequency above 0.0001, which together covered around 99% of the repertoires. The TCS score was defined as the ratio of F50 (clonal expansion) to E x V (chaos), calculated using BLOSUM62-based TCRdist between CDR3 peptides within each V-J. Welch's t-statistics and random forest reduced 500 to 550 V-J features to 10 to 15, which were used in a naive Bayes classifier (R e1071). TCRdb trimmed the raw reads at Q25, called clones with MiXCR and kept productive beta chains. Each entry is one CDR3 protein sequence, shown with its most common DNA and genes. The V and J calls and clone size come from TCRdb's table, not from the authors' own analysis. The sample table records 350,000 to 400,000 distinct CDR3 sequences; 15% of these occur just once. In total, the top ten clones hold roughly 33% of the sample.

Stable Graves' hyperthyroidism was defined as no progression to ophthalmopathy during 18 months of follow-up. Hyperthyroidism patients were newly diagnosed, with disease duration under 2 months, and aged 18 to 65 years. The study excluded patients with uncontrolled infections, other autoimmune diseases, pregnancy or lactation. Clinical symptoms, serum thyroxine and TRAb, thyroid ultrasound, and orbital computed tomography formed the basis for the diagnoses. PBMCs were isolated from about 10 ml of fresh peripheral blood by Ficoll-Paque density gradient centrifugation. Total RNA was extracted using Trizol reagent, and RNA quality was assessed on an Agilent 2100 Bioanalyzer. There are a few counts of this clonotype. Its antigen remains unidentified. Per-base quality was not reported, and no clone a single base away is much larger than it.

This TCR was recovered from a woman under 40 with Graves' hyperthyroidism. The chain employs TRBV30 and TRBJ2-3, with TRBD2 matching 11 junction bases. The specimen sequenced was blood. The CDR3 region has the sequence CAWRLAGVGTDTQYF. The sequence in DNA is TGTGCCTGGAGACTAGCGGGAGTGGGTACAGATACGCAGTATTTT.